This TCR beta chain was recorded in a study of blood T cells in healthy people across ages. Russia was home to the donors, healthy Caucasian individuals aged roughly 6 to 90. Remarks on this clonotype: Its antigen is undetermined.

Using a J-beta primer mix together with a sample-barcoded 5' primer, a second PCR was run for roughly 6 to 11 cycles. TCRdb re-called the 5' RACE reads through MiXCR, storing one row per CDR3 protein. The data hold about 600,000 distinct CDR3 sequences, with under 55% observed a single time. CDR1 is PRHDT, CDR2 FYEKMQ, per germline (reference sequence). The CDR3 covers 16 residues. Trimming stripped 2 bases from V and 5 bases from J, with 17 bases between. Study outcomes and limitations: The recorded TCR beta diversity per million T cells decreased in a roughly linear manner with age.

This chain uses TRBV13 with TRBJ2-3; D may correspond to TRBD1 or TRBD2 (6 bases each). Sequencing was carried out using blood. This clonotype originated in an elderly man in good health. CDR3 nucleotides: TGTGCCAGCAGCTTAAATCGCGGGGACAACGGAGATACGCAGTATTTT. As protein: CASSLNRGDNGDTQYF.